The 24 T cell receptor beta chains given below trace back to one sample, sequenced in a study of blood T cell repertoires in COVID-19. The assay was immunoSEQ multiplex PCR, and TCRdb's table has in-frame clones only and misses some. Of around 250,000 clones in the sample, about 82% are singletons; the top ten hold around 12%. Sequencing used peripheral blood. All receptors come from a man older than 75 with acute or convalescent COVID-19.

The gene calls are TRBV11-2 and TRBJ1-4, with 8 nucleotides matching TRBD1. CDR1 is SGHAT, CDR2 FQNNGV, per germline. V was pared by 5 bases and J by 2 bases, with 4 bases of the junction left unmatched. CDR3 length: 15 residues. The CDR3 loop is CASSPRTGTNEKLFF. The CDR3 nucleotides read TGTGCCAGCAGCCCGCGGACAGGGACTAATGAAAAACTGTTTTTT.

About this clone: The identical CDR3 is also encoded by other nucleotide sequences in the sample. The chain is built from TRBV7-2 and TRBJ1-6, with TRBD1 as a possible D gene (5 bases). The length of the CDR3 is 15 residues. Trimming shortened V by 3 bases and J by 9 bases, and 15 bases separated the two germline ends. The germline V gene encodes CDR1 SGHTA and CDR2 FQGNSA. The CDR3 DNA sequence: TGTGCCAGCAGCTTGGGACCGGGGGGGGGTTCACCCCTCCACTTT. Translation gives CASSLGPGGGSPLHF.

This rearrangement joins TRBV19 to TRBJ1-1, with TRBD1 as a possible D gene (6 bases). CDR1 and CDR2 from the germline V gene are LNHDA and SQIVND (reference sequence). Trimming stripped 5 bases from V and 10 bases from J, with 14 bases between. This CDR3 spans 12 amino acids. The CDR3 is CASSAHQGTAFF. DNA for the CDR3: TGTGCCAGTAGTGCTCATCAGGGGACAGCTTTCTTT.

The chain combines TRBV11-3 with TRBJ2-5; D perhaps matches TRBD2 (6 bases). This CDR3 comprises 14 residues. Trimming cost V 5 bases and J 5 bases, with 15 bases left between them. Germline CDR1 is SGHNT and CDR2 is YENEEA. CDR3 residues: CASSKGRSGETQYF. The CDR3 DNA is TGTGCCAGCAGCAAGGGACGGAGCGGGGAGACCCAGTACTTC.

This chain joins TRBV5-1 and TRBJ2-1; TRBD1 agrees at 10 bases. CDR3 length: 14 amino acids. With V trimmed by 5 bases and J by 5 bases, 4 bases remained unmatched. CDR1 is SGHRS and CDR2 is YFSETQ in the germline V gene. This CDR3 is CASRPTGGHNEQFF. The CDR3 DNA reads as TGCGCCAGCAGACCGACAGGGGGCCACAATGAGCAGTTCTTC.

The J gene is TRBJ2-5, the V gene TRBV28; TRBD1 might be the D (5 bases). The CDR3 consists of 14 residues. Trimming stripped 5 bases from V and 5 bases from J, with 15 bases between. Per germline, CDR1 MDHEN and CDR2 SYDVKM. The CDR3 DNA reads TGTGCCAGCAGTCCTAGGGGTGCAGGGGAGACCCAGTACTTC. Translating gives CASSPRGAGETQYF.

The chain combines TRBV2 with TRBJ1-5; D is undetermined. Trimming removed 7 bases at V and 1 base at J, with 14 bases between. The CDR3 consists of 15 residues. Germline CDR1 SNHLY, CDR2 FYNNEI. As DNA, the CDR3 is TGTGCCAGCACTCCGCAGGTCCAAAGCAATCAGCCCCAGCATTTT. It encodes CASTPQVQSNQPQHF. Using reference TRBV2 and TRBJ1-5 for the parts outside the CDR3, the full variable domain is EPEVTQTPSHQVTQMGQEVILRCVPISNHLYFYWYRQILGQKVEFLVSFYNNEISEKSEIFDDQFSVERPDGSNFTLKIRSTKLEDSAMYFCASTPQVQSNQPQHFGDGTRLSIL.

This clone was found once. CDR3 sequence reads: CASSSITGGLNEKLFF. The CDR3 bases are TGTGCCAGCAGCTCTATCACAGGGGGTCTTAATGAAAAACTGTTTTTT. The chain uses TRBV11-2 and TRBJ1-4; TRBD1 matches 8 bases. V lost 4 bases and J lost 4; bases outside the gene matches: 8. This CDR3 spans 16 amino acids. Germline V gene sequence: CDR1 SGHAT, CDR2 FQNNGV.

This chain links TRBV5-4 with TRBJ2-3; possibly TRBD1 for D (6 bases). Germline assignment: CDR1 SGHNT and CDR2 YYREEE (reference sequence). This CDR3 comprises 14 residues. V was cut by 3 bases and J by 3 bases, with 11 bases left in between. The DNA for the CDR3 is TGTGCCAGCAGCTCCAGGGGCGGGACAGATACGCAGTATTTT. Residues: CASSSRGGTDTQYF.

CDR3 residues: CASSQGSVLVSEAFF. In nucleotides, the CDR3 is TGCGCCAGCAGCCAAGGGTCGGTTCTGGTATCTGAAGCTTTCTTT. The genes are TRBV4-3 and TRBJ1-1; no firm D call. The V gene's germline CDR1 is LGHNA and CDR2 YSLEER. There are 15 residues in the CDR3. The V and J ends lost 1 base and 6 bases respectively, with 15 bases between them.

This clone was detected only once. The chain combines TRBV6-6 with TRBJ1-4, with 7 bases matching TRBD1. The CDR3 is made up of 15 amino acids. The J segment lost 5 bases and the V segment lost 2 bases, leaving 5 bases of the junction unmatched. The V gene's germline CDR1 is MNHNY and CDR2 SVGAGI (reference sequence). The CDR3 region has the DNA TGTGCCAGCAGTTACACAGGGGCGGGGAATGAAAAACTGTTTTTT. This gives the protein CASSYTGAGNEKLFF.

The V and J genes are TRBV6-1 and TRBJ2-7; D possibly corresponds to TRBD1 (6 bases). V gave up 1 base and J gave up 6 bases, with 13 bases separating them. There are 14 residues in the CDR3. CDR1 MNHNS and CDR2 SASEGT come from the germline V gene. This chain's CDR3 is CASSEVGDIGEQYF. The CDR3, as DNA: TGTGCCAGCAGTGAAGTAGGGGACATAGGCGAGCAGTACTTC.

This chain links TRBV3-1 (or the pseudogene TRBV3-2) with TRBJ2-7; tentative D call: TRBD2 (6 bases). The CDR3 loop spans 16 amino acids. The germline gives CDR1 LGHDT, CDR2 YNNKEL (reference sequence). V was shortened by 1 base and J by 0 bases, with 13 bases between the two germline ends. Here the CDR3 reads CASSQASGRFSYEQYF. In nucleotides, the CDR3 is TGTGCCAGCAGCCAAGCCAGCGGGCGATTCTCCTACGAGCAGTACTTC.

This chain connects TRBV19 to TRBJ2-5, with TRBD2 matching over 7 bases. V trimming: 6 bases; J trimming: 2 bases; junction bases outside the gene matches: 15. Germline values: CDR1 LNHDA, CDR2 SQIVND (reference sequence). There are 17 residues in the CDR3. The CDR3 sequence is CASSLGRGGSVQETQYF. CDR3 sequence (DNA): TGTGCCAGTAGCTTGGGACGGGGCGGGAGCGTACAAGAGACCCAGTACTTC.

The CDR3 reads CASSDPMNTEAFF. The CDR3 nucleotides are TGCGCCAGCAGTGACCCCATGAACACTGAAGCTTTCTTT. The V gene is TRBV10-2, the J gene TRBJ1-1; D unclear. This CDR3 has 13 residues. From germline, CDR1 is WSHSY and CDR2 SAAADI. V lost 3 bases to trimming and J lost 0 bases, with 5 bases between them.

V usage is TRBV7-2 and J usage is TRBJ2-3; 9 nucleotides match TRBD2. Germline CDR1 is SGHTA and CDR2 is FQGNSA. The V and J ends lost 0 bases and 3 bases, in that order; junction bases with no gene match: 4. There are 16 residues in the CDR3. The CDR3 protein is CASSLAGGGATDTQYF. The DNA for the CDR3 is TGTGCCAGCAGCTTAGCAGGCGGGGGGGCAACAGATACGCAGTATTTT.

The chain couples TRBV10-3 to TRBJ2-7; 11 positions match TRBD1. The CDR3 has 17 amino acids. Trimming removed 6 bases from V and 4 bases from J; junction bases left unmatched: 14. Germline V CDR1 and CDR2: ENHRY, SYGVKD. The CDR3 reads CAIRPDRGPTSDYEQYF. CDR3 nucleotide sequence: TGTGCCATCAGACCGGACAGGGGGCCCACCTCCGATTACGAGCAGTACTTC.

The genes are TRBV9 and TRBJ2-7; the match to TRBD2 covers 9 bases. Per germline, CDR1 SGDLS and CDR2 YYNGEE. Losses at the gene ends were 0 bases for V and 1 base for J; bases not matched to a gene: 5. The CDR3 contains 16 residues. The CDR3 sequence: CASSVGPAGGSYEQYF. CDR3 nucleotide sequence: TGTGCCAGCAGCGTAGGCCCAGCGGGAGGTTCCTACGAGCAGTACTTC.

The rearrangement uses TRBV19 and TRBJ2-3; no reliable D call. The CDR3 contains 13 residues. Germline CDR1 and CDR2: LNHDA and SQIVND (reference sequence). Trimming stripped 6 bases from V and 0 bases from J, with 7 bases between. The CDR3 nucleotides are TGTGCCAGTAGCCCCCCTAGCACAGATACGCAGTATTTT. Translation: CASSPPSTDTQYF.

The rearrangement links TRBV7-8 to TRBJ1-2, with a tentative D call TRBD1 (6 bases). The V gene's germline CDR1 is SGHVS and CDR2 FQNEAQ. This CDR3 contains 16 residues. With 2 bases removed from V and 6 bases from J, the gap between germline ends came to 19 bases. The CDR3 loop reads CASSLTDSLLMNGYTF. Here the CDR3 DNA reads TGTGCCAGCAGCTTAACGGACAGCCTCCTAATGAATGGCTACACCTTC.

This CDR3 reads CASSSRPQGNEKLFF. CDR3 DNA: TGTGCCAGCAGCTCCCGGCCCCAGGGAAATGAAAAACTGTTTTTT. This chain links TRBV7-6 with TRBJ1-4, with D maybe TRBD1 (5 bases). The CDR3 runs to 15 residues. Between the trimmed V and J ends, which lost 4 bases and 5 bases, there was a span of 14 bases. Germline V gene sequence: CDR1 SGHVS, CDR2 FNYEAQ.

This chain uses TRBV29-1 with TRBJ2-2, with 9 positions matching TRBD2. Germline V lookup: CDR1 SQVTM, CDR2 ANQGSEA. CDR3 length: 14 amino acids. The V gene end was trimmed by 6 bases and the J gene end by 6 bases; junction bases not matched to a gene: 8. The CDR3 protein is CSVVTSGGSGELFF. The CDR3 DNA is TGCAGCGTCGTGACTAGCGGTGGATCCGGGGAGCTGTTTTTT.

The CDR3 DNA sequence: TGTGCCAGCAAGGGGACAGGAGAACGTGAAGCTTTCTTT. This encodes CASKGTGEREAFF. The chain joins TRBV6-4 to TRBJ1-1; 8 nucleotides line up with TRBD1. Germline-derived CDR1 and CDR2 are MRHNA and SNTAGT. There are 13 residues in the CDR3. V lost 7 bases and J lost 7; bases outside the gene matches: 8.

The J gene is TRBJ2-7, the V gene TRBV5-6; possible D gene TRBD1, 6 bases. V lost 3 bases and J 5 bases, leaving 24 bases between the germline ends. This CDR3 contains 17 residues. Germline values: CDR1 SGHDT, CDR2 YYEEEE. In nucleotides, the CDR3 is TGTGCCAGCAGCTCTTGGACAGCTCGCTTGTCCCCTAACGAGCAGTACTTC. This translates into CASSSWTARLSPNEQYF.